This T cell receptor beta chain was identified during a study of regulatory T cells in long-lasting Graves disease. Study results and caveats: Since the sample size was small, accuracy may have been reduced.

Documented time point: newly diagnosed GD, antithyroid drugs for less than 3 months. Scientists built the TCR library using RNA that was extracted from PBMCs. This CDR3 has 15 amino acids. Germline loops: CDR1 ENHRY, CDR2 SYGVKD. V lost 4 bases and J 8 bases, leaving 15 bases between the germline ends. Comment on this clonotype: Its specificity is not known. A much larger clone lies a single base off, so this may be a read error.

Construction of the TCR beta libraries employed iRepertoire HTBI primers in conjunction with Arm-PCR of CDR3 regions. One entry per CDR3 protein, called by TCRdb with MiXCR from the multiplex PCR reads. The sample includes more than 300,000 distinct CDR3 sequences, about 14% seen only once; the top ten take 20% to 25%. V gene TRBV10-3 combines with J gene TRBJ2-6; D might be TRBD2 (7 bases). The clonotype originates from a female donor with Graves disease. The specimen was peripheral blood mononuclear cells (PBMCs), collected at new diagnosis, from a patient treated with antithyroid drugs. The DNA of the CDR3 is TGTGCCATCAGTGTAGGGGGGGTCGGGACCAACGTCCTGACTTTC. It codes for CAISVGGVGTNVLTF.